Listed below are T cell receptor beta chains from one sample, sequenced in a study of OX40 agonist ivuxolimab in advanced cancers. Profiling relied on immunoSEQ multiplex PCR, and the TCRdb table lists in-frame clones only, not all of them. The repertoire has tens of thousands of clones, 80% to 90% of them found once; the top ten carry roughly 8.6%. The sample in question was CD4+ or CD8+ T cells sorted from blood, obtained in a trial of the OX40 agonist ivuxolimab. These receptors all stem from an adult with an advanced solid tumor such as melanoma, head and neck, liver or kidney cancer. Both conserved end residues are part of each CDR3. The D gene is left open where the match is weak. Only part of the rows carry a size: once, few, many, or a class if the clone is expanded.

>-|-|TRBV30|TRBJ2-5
TGTGCCTGGAAGTTGGGGGACATTACGAGTGAGACCCAGTACTTC
CAWKLGDITSETQYF
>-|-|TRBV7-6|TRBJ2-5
TGTGCCAGCAGCCTAAGTAGGGGTAGTCGGGGGTCTGAGACCCAGTACTTC
CASSLSRGSRGSETQYF
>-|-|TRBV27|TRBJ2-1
TGTGCCAGCAGTTTAATTGGGAGCGATGAGCAGTTCTTC
CASSLIGSDEQFF
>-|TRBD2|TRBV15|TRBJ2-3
TGTGCCACCAGACTGGGAGCGGGGGGTGGAGATACGCAGTATTTT
CATRLGAGGGDTQYF
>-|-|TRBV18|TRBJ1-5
TGTGCCAGCTCACCGGCACCTAGCAATCAGCCCCAGCATTTT
CASSPAPSNQPQHF
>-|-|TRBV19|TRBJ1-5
TGTGCCAGTAGTATAGATCAAGGGGCCAGCAATCAGCCCCAGCATTTT
CASSIDQGASNQPQHF
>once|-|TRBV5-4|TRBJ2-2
TGTGCCAGCAGCTTAGGTTTACAGAACACCGGGGAGCTGTTTTTT
CASSLGLQNTGELFF
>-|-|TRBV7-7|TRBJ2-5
TGTGCTACCGAGAGGGGGTCCCAGGAGACCCAGTACTTC
CATERGSQETQYF
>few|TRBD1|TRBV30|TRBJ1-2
TGTGCCTCAGCCGGGACAGGAGGATTATATGGCTACACCTTC
CASAGTGGLYGYTF
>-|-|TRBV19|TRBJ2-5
TGTGCCAGTAGTATCGGAGGGAGCAGGGAAGAGACCCAGTACTTC
CASSIGGSREETQYF
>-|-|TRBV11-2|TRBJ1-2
TGTGCCAGCAGCTTAGATCGGGGTCCAGACGGCTACACCTTC
CASSLDRGPDGYTF
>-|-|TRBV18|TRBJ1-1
TGTGCCAGCTCCCCGGGAAACTCGGTGGGAGCTTTCTTT
CASSPGNSVGAFF
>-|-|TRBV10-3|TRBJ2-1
TGTGCCATCAGTGAGTCGGAAAGGGTAAATGAGCAGTTCTTC
CAISESERVNEQFF
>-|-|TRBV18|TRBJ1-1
TGTGCCAGCTCCCCCATACACAGGGAGACTGAAGCTTTCTTT
CASSPIHRETEAFF
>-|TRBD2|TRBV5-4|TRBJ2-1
TGTGCCAGCAGTCCGCGGGGGGGCCGTGGGATCAATGAGCAGTTCTTC
CASSPRGGRGINEQFF
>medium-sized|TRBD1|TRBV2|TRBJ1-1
TGTGCCAGCAGTCCCTTACCAGGGGGCACTGAAGCTTTCTTT
CASSPLPGGTEAFF
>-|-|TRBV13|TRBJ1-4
TGTGCCAGCAGCCCCTTAGGTAATAATGAAAAACTGTTTTTT
CASSPLGNNEKLFF
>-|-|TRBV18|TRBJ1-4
TGTGCCAGCTCACCTGGCCGGGAAGATGAAAAACTGTTTTTT
CASSPGREDEKLFF
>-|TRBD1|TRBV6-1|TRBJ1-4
TGTGCCAGCAGTGCCACGACAGGGTTGAGGGAAAAACTGTTTTTT
CASSATTGLREKLFF
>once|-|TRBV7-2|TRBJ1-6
TGTGCCAGCAGACCACAGGGTGTCGGCTCACCCCTCCACTTT
CASRPQGVGSPLHF
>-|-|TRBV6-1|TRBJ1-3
TGTGCCAGCAGTGACTTCAGGGGAGCGGGAAACACCATATATTTT
CASSDFRGAGNTIYF
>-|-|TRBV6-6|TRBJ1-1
TGTGCCAGCAGTTACTCGAGGGTGGCTTTCTTT
CASSYSRVAFF
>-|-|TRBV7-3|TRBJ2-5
TGTGCCAGCAGCCTTTTGCCCCAAGAGACCCAGTACTTC
CASSLLPQETQYF
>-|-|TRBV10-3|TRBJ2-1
TGTGCCATCAGTGACCGTACGGGGGCCGCCGTTTACAATGAGCAGTTCTTC
CAISDRTGAAVYNEQFF
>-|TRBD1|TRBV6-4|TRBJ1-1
TGTGCCACTTCTAGGGAGACAGGGGCTGAAGCTTTCTTT
CATSRETGAEAFF
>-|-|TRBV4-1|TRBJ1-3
TGCGCCAGCAGCCAAGAAGGGGAGTTATCTGGAAACACCATATATTTT
CASSQEGELSGNTIYF
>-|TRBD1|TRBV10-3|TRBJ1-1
TGTGCCATCAGTGAGGTCGGACGGGACAGGGGGTCCACTGAAGCTTTCTTT
CAISEVGRDRGSTEAFF
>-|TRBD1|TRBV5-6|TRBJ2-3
TGTGCCAGCAGCCTTTCCAGGGGGCCTACGGGGGATACGCAGTATTTT
CASSLSRGPTGDTQYF
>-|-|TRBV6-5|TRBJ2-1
TGTGCCAGCAGGATAGATTTTGACAGATACAATGAGCAGTTCTTC
CASRIDFDRYNEQFF
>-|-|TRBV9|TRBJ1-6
TGTGCCAGCAGCGAGGGGGGGCTTGATTCACCCCTCCACTTT
CASSEGGLDSPLHF
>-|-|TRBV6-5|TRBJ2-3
TGTGCCAGCAGTTACCAGGGTTTCCACACAGATACGCAGTATTTT
CASSYQGFHTDTQYF
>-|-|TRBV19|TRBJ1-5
TGTGCCAGTAGTATAGAGGTCTCCCAGCCCCAGCATTTT
CASSIEVSQPQHF
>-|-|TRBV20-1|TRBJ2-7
TGCAGTGCTAGGGGACCCTACGAGCAGTACTTC
CSARGPYEQYF
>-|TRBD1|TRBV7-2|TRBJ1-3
TGTGCCAGCAGCCCCGAGACAGGGAGGTACACCATATATTTT
CASSPETGRYTIYF
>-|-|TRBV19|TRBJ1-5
TGTGCCGGCGGGGAGGGCAATCAGCCCCAGCATTTT
CAGGEGNQPQHF
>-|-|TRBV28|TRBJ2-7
TGTGCCAGCAGGCTCTGGGGGCGGGGGCAGTACTTC
CASRLWGRGQYF
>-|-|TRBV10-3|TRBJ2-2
TGTGCCGTAACAGGGCTGAACACCGGGGAGCTGTTTTTT
CAVTGLNTGELFF
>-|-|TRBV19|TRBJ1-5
TGTGCCAGTACCCTGACAGGTTACAATCAGCCCCAGCATTTT
CASTLTGYNQPQHF
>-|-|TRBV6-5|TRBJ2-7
TGTGCCAGCCGGAGGGCACTGACCTACGAGCAGTACTTC
CASRRALTYEQYF
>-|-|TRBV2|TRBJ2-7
TGTGCCAGCAGTGAAAACAGAATGGGCTACGAGCAGTACTTC
CASSENRMGYEQYF
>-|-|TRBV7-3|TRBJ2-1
TGTGCCAGCAGCAAGTCAGTCAACAATGAGCAGTTCTTC
CASSKSVNNEQFF
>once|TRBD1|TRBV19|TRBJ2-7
TGTGCCAGTAGCAGCGGGACAGGGTGGGGCGACGAGCAGTACTTC
CASSSGTGWGDEQYF
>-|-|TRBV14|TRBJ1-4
TGTGCCAGCAGCCAAGGCCTCCCTAATGAAAAACTGTTTTTT
CASSQGLPNEKLFF
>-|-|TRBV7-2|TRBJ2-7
TGTGCCAGCAGCTTAGCGGCAGGGGGGTCCCCCTACGAGCAGTACTTC
CASSLAAGGSPYEQYF
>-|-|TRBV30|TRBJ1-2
TGTGCCTGGAGTCCTCACCCCTCGACAGTCTACACCTTC
CAWSPHPSTVYTF
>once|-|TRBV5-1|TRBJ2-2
TGCGCCAGCAGCTTGTCTCCAGGTCGTAACACCGGGGAGCTGTTTTTT
CASSLSPGRNTGELFF
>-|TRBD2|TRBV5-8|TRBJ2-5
TGTGCCAGCAGCAAGGGACTAGCTCGCGAGACCCAGTACTTC
CASSKGLARETQYF
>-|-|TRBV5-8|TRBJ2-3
TGTGCCAGCAGCCGATCCCGACGGGGGGATACGCAGTATTTT
CASSRSRRGDTQYF
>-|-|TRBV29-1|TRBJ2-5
TGCAGCGTTGAAAGGGCGGAGACCCAGTACTTC
CSVERAETQYF
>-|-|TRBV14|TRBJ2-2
TGTGCCAGCAGCAAACGACGGATTACCGGGGAGCTGTTTTTT
CASSKRRITGELFF
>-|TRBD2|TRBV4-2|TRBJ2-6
TGTGCCAGCAGCCCGTTTGCGGGGGGGACCTCTGGGGCCAACGTCCTGACTTTC
CASSPFAGGTSGANVLTF